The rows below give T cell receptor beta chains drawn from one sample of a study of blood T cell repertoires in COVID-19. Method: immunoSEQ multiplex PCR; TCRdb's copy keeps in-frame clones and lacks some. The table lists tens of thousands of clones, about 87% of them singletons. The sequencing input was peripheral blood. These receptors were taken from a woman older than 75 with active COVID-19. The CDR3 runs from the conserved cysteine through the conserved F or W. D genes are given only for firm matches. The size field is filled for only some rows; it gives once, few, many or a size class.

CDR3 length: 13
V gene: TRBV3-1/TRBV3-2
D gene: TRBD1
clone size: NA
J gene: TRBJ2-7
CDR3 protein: CASRGTGTYEQYF
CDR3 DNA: TGTGCCAGCAGAGGGACAGGGACCTACGAGCAGTACTTC

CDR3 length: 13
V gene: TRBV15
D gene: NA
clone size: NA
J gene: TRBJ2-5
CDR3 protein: CATSRARRETQYF
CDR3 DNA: TGTGCCACCAGCAGAGCGCGGCGGGAGACCCAGTACTTC

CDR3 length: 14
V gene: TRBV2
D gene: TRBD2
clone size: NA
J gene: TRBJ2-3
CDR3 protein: CASESGGASDTQYF
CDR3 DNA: TGTGCCAGTGAGAGCGGGGGGGCGTCAGATACGCAGTATTTT

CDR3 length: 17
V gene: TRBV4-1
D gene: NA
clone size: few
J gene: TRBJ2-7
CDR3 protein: CASSQDSWNRRTYEQYF
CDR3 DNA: TGCGCCAGCAGCCAAGATTCCTGGAACAGACGAACCTACGAGCAGTACTTC

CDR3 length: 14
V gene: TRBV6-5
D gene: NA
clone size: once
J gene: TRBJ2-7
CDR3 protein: CASSYGRGSYEQYF
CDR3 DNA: TGTGCCAGCAGTTACGGGCGGGGATCCTACGAGCAGTACTTC

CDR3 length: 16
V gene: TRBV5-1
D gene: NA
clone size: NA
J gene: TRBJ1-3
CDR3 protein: CASSPGGLGSGNTIYF
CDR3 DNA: TGCGCCAGCAGTCCGGGAGGTTTAGGCTCTGGAAACACCATATATTTT

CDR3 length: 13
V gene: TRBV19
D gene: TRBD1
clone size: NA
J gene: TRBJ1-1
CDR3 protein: CASSEYRGAEAFF
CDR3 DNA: TGTGCCAGTAGTGAGTACAGGGGCGCTGAAGCTTTCTTT

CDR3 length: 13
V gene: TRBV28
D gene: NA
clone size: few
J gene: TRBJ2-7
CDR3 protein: CASSLNRAYEQYF
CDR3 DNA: TGTGCCAGCAGTTTAAACAGGGCTTACGAGCAGTACTTC

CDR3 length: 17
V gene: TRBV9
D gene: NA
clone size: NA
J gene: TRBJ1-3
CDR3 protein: CASSVGLGTPSGNTIYF
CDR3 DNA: TGTGCCAGCAGCGTAGGCTTAGGGACACCGTCTGGAAACACCATATATTTT

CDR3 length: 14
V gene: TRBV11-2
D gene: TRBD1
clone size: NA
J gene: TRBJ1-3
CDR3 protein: CASRDSGGGNTIYF
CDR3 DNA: TGTGCCAGCAGGGATTCAGGGGGTGGAAACACCATATATTTT

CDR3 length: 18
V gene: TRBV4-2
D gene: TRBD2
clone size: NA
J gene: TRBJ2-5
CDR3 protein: CASSPELAGGPEAETQYF
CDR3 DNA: TGTGCCAGCAGCCCAGAACTAGCGGGGGGGCCCGAGGCAGAGACCCAGTACTTC

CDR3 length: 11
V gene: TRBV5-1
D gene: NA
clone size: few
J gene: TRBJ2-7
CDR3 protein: CASRDSYEQYF
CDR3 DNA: TGCGCCAGCAGGGACAGCTACGAGCAGTACTTC

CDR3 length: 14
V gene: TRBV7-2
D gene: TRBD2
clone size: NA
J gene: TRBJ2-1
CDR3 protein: CASLESGGHNEQFF
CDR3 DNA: TGTGCCAGCCTCGAGAGCGGGGGGCACAATGAGCAGTTCTTC

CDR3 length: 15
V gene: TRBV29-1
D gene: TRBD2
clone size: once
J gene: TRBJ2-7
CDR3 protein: CSVDGGAGSPYEQYF
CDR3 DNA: TGCAGCGTTGACGGGGGAGCGGGGAGCCCCTACGAGCAGTACTTC

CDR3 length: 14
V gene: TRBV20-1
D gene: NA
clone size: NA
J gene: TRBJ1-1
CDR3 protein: CSASKATGNTEAFF
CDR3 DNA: TGCAGTGCTAGTAAGGCGACAGGGAACACTGAAGCTTTCTTT